Listed below are T cell receptor beta chains from one sample, sequenced in a study of cytomegalovirus exposure and HLA in healthy donors. TCRdb's copy holds only in-frame clones and misses some; the assay was immunoSEQ multiplex PCR. This table has 170,000 or so clones, 80% appearing once. The sample consisted of PBMCs. Receptor source: a boy aged 5-17 years in good health and CMV-seronegative. Both conserved end residues are part of each CDR3. Fields, in order: V gene, J gene, CDR3 length, D gene, clone size, CDR3 protein, CDR3 DNA. D genes are given only for firm matches. Size tells how often a clone was seen (once, few, many) or the class of an expanded clone, and some rows leave it out.

v_call: TRBV5-1; j_call: TRBJ1-1; cdr3_length: 15; d_call: TRBD1; clone_size: NA; cdr3_aa: CASSIRQGAGTEAFF; cdr3_nt: TGCGCCAGCAGCATTCGACAGGGGGCCGGGACTGAAGCTTTCTTT
v_call: TRBV11-2; j_call: TRBJ2-2; cdr3_length: 15; d_call: NA; clone_size: once; cdr3_aa: CASRAGLVNTGELFF; cdr3_nt: TGTGCCAGCAGGGCGGGACTCGTGAACACCGGGGAGCTGTTTTTT
v_call: TRBV7-6; j_call: TRBJ2-1; cdr3_length: 13; d_call: TRBD2; clone_size: NA; cdr3_aa: CASTAGGDNEQFF; cdr3_nt: TGTGCCAGTACAGCGGGGGGGGACAATGAGCAGTTCTTC
v_call: TRBV18; j_call: TRBJ2-7; cdr3_length: 15; d_call: TRBD1; clone_size: NA; cdr3_aa: CASSPQGQVNYEQYF; cdr3_nt: TGTGCCAGCTCACCGCAGGGACAGGTGAATTACGAGCAGTACTTC
v_call: TRBV7-2; j_call: TRBJ1-1; cdr3_length: 14; d_call: NA; clone_size: NA; cdr3_aa: CASSSEGMNTEAFF; cdr3_nt: TGTGCCAGCAGCTCTGAGGGCATGAACACTGAAGCTTTCTTT
v_call: TRBV6-6; j_call: TRBJ1-2; cdr3_length: 12; d_call: NA; clone_size: few; cdr3_aa: CASMNSGNGYTF; cdr3_nt: TGTGCCAGCATGAACTCCGGGAATGGCTACACCTTC
v_call: TRBV19; j_call: TRBJ1-5; cdr3_length: 17; d_call: TRBD1; clone_size: NA; cdr3_aa: CASRGDRGRYSNQPQHF; cdr3_nt: TGTGCCAGTAGAGGAGACAGGGGGCGTTATAGCAATCAGCCCCAGCATTTT
v_call: TRBV4-2; j_call: TRBJ2-1; cdr3_length: 16; d_call: TRBD2; clone_size: NA; cdr3_aa: CASSQEGTSGSFEQFF; cdr3_nt: TGTGCCAGCAGCCAAGAGGGGACTAGCGGGAGTTTTGAGCAGTTCTTC
v_call: TRBV6-1; j_call: TRBJ1-5; cdr3_length: 18; d_call: NA; clone_size: NA; cdr3_aa: CASSDYLGRGGRNQPQHF; cdr3_nt: TGTGCCAGCAGTGACTACCTGGGGAGGGGGGGAAGGAATCAGCCCCAGCATTTT
v_call: TRBV7-9; j_call: TRBJ1-1; cdr3_length: 14; d_call: NA; clone_size: NA; cdr3_aa: CASSYQQGDTEAFF; cdr3_nt: TGTGCCAGCAGCTATCAACAGGGAGACACTGAAGCTTTCTTT
v_call: TRBV11-2; j_call: TRBJ2-7; cdr3_length: 14; d_call: NA; clone_size: few; cdr3_aa: CASSSYRERNEQYF; cdr3_nt: TGTGCCAGCAGCTCCTACAGGGAAAGGAACGAGCAGTACTTC
v_call: TRBV19; j_call: TRBJ1-1; cdr3_length: 18; d_call: TRBD1; clone_size: NA; cdr3_aa: CASSKTTPNRGLVAEAFF; cdr3_nt: TGTGCCAGTAGTAAAACAACCCCTAACAGGGGGTTGGTCGCTGAAGCTTTCTTT
v_call: TRBV18; j_call: TRBJ1-2; cdr3_length: 14; d_call: NA; clone_size: NA; cdr3_aa: CASSSGGRSDGYTF; cdr3_nt: TGTGCCAGCTCGTCTGGGGGCAGAAGCGATGGCTACACCTTC
v_call: TRBV4-2; j_call: TRBJ2-1; cdr3_length: 16; d_call: TRBD2; clone_size: NA; cdr3_aa: CASSQGEGTVYNEQFF; cdr3_nt: TGTGCCAGCAGCCAGGGGGAGGGGACGGTATACAATGAGCAGTTCTTC
v_call: TRBV11-3; j_call: TRBJ1-1; cdr3_length: 16; d_call: NA; clone_size: NA; cdr3_aa: CASSLKGPGENTEAFF; cdr3_nt: TGTGCCAGCAGCCTTAAGGGGCCAGGAGAGAACACTGAAGCTTTCTTT
v_call: TRBV10-3; j_call: TRBJ2-3; cdr3_length: 15; d_call: NA; clone_size: NA; cdr3_aa: CAISESRGSTDTQYF; cdr3_nt: TGTGCCATCAGTGAGTCCCGGGGTAGCACAGATACGCAGTATTTT
v_call: TRBV7-8; j_call: TRBJ2-7; cdr3_length: 11; d_call: NA; clone_size: NA; cdr3_aa: CASSPSHEQYF; cdr3_nt: TGTGCCAGCAGCCCTAGTCACGAGCAGTACTTC
v_call: TRBV13; j_call: TRBJ1-1; cdr3_length: 16; d_call: TRBD1; clone_size: NA; cdr3_aa: CASSSGQGNMYTEAFF; cdr3_nt: TGTGCCAGCAGCTCAGGACAGGGAAATATGTACACTGAAGCTTTCTTT
v_call: TRBV29-1; j_call: TRBJ1-2; cdr3_length: 13; d_call: NA; clone_size: NA; cdr3_aa: CSVGWDIKRGYTF; cdr3_nt: TGCAGCGTGGGCTGGGACATCAAAAGGGGCTACACCTTC
v_call: TRBV27; j_call: TRBJ1-1; cdr3_length: 15; d_call: TRBD1; clone_size: NA; cdr3_aa: CASSSKGQWSTEAFF; cdr3_nt: TGTGCCAGCAGTTCCAAGGGACAGTGGAGCACTGAAGCTTTCTTT
v_call: TRBV18; j_call: TRBJ1-1; cdr3_length: 17; d_call: NA; clone_size: NA; cdr3_aa: CASSPGGIPFMNTEAFF; cdr3_nt: TGTGCCAGCTCACCAGGAGGGATCCCTTTCATGAACACTGAAGCTTTCTTT
v_call: TRBV4-1; j_call: TRBJ2-6; cdr3_length: 16; d_call: TRBD2; clone_size: once; cdr3_aa: CASSRGGSSGANVLTF; cdr3_nt: TGCGCCAGTTCCCGGGGGGGAAGCTCTGGGGCCAACGTCCTGACTTTC
v_call: TRBV19; j_call: TRBJ2-7; cdr3_length: 16; d_call: TRBD1; clone_size: NA; cdr3_aa: CASSTRTGQGMDEQYF; cdr3_nt: TGTGCCAGTAGTACCCGAACGGGACAGGGGATGGACGAGCAGTACTTC
v_call: TRBV6-1; j_call: TRBJ2-1; cdr3_length: 20; d_call: TRBD2; clone_size: once; cdr3_aa: CASSDIFQRGAPSSYNEQFF; cdr3_nt: TGTGCCAGCAGTGACATTTTTCAGCGGGGGGCCCCGAGCTCCTACAATGAGCAGTTCTTC
v_call: TRBV6-1; j_call: TRBJ1-2; cdr3_length: 13; d_call: NA; clone_size: NA; cdr3_aa: CASSVTTHSGYTF; cdr3_nt: TGTGCCAGCAGTGTAACAACACATTCGGGCTACACCTTC
v_call: TRBV27; j_call: TRBJ2-7; cdr3_length: 13; d_call: NA; clone_size: NA; cdr3_aa: CASSPGTDYEQYF; cdr3_nt: TGTGCCAGCAGCCCCGGGACTGACTACGAGCAGTACTTC
v_call: TRBV19; j_call: TRBJ1-4; cdr3_length: 13; d_call: NA; clone_size: NA; cdr3_aa: CASSPSRGEKLFF; cdr3_nt: TGTGCCAGTAGTCCTAGCCGGGGAGAAAAACTGTTTTTT
v_call: TRBV4-2; j_call: TRBJ2-3; cdr3_length: 15; d_call: TRBD1; clone_size: NA; cdr3_aa: CASRTGGSRADTQYF; cdr3_nt: TGTGCCAGCAGGACAGGGGGGAGTAGGGCAGATACGCAGTATTTT
v_call: TRBV2; j_call: TRBJ2-7; cdr3_length: 15; d_call: NA; clone_size: NA; cdr3_aa: CASSDPPKGYHEQYF; cdr3_nt: TGTGCCAGCAGTGACCCCCCGAAGGGGTACCACGAGCAGTACTTC
v_call: TRBV6-4; j_call: TRBJ2-5; cdr3_length: 15; d_call: TRBD2; clone_size: NA; cdr3_aa: CASSDSAGRQETQYF; cdr3_nt: TGTGCCAGCAGTGACTCAGCGGGACGACAAGAGACCCAGTACTTC
v_call: TRBV19; j_call: TRBJ2-5; cdr3_length: 14; d_call: TRBD1; clone_size: few; cdr3_aa: CASSMRGLGETQYF; cdr3_nt: TGTGCCAGTAGTATGAGGGGGCTTGGGGAGACCCAGTACTTC
v_call: TRBV5-4; j_call: TRBJ1-4; cdr3_length: 15; d_call: NA; clone_size: NA; cdr3_aa: CASSLLGGRGEKLFF; cdr3_nt: TGTGCCAGCAGCTTATTGGGCGGGCGGGGTGAAAAACTGTTTTTT
v_call: TRBV20-1; j_call: TRBJ2-1; cdr3_length: 11; d_call: NA; clone_size: once; cdr3_aa: CSAITVGQQFF; cdr3_nt: TGCAGTGCTATTACAGTGGGTCAGCAGTTCTTC
v_call: TRBV6-1; j_call: TRBJ2-5; cdr3_length: 14; d_call: NA; clone_size: NA; cdr3_aa: CASSEAGVGETQYF; cdr3_nt: TGTGCCAGCAGTGAGGCAGGGGTCGGGGAGACCCAGTACTTC
v_call: TRBV29-1; j_call: TRBJ2-4; cdr3_length: 16; d_call: NA; clone_size: once; cdr3_aa: CSVEDNPGEGKNIQYF; cdr3_nt: TGCAGCGTTGAAGACAACCCAGGGGAGGGCAAAAACATTCAGTACTTC
v_call: TRBV6-6; j_call: TRBJ2-7; cdr3_length: 14; d_call: NA; clone_size: NA; cdr3_aa: CASSYSARGVEQYF; cdr3_nt: TGTGCCAGCAGTTACTCGGCCCGTGGAGTCGAGCAGTACTTC
v_call: TRBV7-9; j_call: TRBJ2-1; cdr3_length: 15; d_call: TRBD1; clone_size: NA; cdr3_aa: CASSLDRGIYNEQFF; cdr3_nt: TGTGCCAGCAGCTTAGACAGGGGGATATACAATGAGCAGTTCTTC
v_call: TRBV27; j_call: TRBJ2-1; cdr3_length: 13; d_call: NA; clone_size: NA; cdr3_aa: CASSLGGYELQFF; cdr3_nt: TGTGCCAGCAGTTTAGGAGGGTATGAATTGCAGTTCTTC
v_call: TRBV30; j_call: TRBJ1-2; cdr3_length: 14; d_call: TRBD1; clone_size: NA; cdr3_aa: CAWSLTGGGYGYTF; cdr3_nt: TGTGCCTGGAGTCTTACAGGGGGGGGGTATGGCTACACCTTC
v_call: TRBV10-3; j_call: TRBJ1-1; cdr3_length: 13; d_call: NA; clone_size: few; cdr3_aa: CAISGTENTEAFF; cdr3_nt: TGTGCCATCAGTGGGACAGAGAACACTGAAGCTTTCTTT
v_call: TRBV16; j_call: TRBJ1-5; cdr3_length: 16; d_call: NA; clone_size: NA; cdr3_aa: CASSPSIGGGNQPQHF; cdr3_nt: TGTGCCAGCAGCCCGTCAATAGGAGGGGGCAATCAGCCCCAGCATTTT
v_call: TRBV7-9; j_call: TRBJ1-2; cdr3_length: 16; d_call: NA; clone_size: NA; cdr3_aa: CSSSLRGGPLGYGYTF; cdr3_nt: TGTTCCAGCAGCTTAAGGGGCGGACCCCTGGGCTATGGCTACACCTTC
v_call: TRBV14; j_call: TRBJ2-7; cdr3_length: 12; d_call: NA; clone_size: NA; cdr3_aa: CASSQDRYEQYF; cdr3_nt: TGTGCCAGCAGCCAAGACAGGTACGAGCAGTACTTC
v_call: TRBV19; j_call: TRBJ2-7; cdr3_length: 13; d_call: TRBD2; clone_size: NA; cdr3_aa: CASSIGSGSEQYF; cdr3_nt: TGTGCCAGTAGTATAGGTAGCGGGAGCGAGCAGTACTTC
v_call: TRBV7-9; j_call: TRBJ2-1; cdr3_length: 17; d_call: TRBD2; clone_size: few; cdr3_aa: CASSLDMASGGADEQFF; cdr3_nt: TGTGCCAGCAGCTTAGATATGGCTAGCGGGGGGGCGGATGAGCAGTTCTTC
v_call: TRBV4-1; j_call: TRBJ1-2; cdr3_length: 15; d_call: TRBD1; clone_size: few; cdr3_aa: CASSQADRGPGTYTF; cdr3_nt: TGCGCCAGCAGCCAGGCAGACAGGGGCCCCGGCACCTACACCTTC
v_call: TRBV30; j_call: TRBJ1-2; cdr3_length: 13; d_call: NA; clone_size: once; cdr3_aa: CAWSVRLFHGYTF; cdr3_nt: TGTGCCTGGAGTGTGCGTTTATTTCATGGCTACACCTTC
v_call: TRBV5-6; j_call: TRBJ2-7; cdr3_length: 16; d_call: NA; clone_size: NA; cdr3_aa: CASSLGPSGLIYEQYF; cdr3_nt: TGTGCCAGCAGCTTGGGCCCTTCGGGACTGATCTACGAGCAGTACTTC
v_call: TRBV19; j_call: TRBJ1-2; cdr3_length: 11; d_call: NA; clone_size: NA; cdr3_aa: CASSQREGYTF; cdr3_nt: TGTGCCAGTAGCCAACGGGAAGGCTACACCTTC
v_call: TRBV30; j_call: TRBJ1-2; cdr3_length: 13; d_call: TRBD1; clone_size: NA; cdr3_aa: CACQGGEDYGYTF; cdr3_nt: TGTGCCTGTCAGGGGGGAGAAGACTATGGCTACACCTTC
v_call: TRBV7-9; j_call: TRBJ2-3; cdr3_length: 15; d_call: NA; clone_size: once; cdr3_aa: CASSLYGGTEDTQYF; cdr3_nt: TGTGCCAGCAGCTTATACGGCGGGACCGAGGATACGCAGTATTTT
v_call: TRBV6-4; j_call: TRBJ2-2; cdr3_length: 14; d_call: NA; clone_size: few; cdr3_aa: CASSEQGNTGELFF; cdr3_nt: TGTGCCAGCAGCGAACAGGGGAACACCGGGGAGCTGTTTTTT
v_call: TRBV4-1; j_call: TRBJ2-5; cdr3_length: 15; d_call: TRBD1; clone_size: NA; cdr3_aa: CASSPGRGQRETQYF; cdr3_nt: TGCGCCAGCAGCCCAGGAAGGGGGCAGAGAGAGACCCAGTACTTC
v_call: TRBV7-2; j_call: TRBJ2-7; cdr3_length: 16; d_call: TRBD2; clone_size: few; cdr3_aa: CASSSEGSGVSYEQYF; cdr3_nt: TGTGCCAGCAGCTCTGAAGGTAGCGGGGTTTCCTACGAGCAGTACTTC
v_call: TRBV10-3; j_call: TRBJ1-1; cdr3_length: 14; d_call: TRBD1; clone_size: few; cdr3_aa: CAISLTGANTEAFF; cdr3_nt: TGTGCCATCAGCTTGACAGGGGCGAACACTGAAGCTTTCTTT
v_call: TRBV27; j_call: TRBJ2-7; cdr3_length: 13; d_call: NA; clone_size: NA; cdr3_aa: CASIESSSYEQYF; cdr3_nt: TGTGCCAGTATTGAGAGTAGCTCCTACGAGCAGTACTTC